This T cell receptor beta chain comes out of a study of blood T cells in healthy people across ages. A J-beta primer mix and a sample-barcoded 5' primer were used in a second PCR of roughly 6 to 11 cycles. A template-switch adaptor with 12 random nucleotides tagged each cDNA molecule. All samples yielded 3 million or more CDR3-containing paired-end reads. TCRdb reprocessed the 5' RACE reads via MiXCR and lists one record per CDR3 protein. The data contain approximately 360,000 distinct CDR3 sequences, about 49% of them seen just once; the ten biggest clones take up around 49%. The count of this clonotype is one. V was shortened by 4 bases and J by 6 bases, with 25 bases between the two germline ends. There are 18 residues in the CDR3. Germline V gene data show CDR1 as SGHVS and CDR2 as FQNEAQ.

This rearrangement joins TRBV7-8 to TRBJ2-1, with D perhaps TRBD1 (6 bases). The origin of this receptor is a man between 60 and 75 years old in good health. The specimen sequenced was blood. In nucleotides, the CDR3 is TGTGCCAGCAGCTCCGGAACCAGAGACAGGCCCTCCACCAATGAGCAGTTCTTC. Its translation is CASSSGTRDRPSTNEQFF.